The entry that follows covers one T cell receptor beta chain sequence. What it binds is not known. PCR was performed using 60 Vbeta and 13 Jbeta primers. TCRdb's copy holds only in-frame clones and misses some; the assay was immunoSEQ multiplex PCR. The data show some 52,000 clones, with approximately 72% seen just once and approximately 10% held by the top ten. The sample originates from a study of cytomegalovirus exposure and HLA in healthy donors. Study details: Early released data comprised 80 million to 90 million unique TCRs from HLA-typed donors. Notes on the study in general: Earlier analysis yielded a pattern in which most TCR beta V segments were productive about 90% or about 30% of the time.

The source is a woman in her forties or fifties in good health and CMV-seronegative. Source material: PBMCs.

The CDR3, as DNA: TGTGCCAGCAGTTCCAGGGATGGCTACACCTTC. Its protein product is CASSSRDGYTF. J is TRBJ1-2 and V is TRBV28, with a weak D call TRBD1 (5 bases). V lost 4 bases, J lost 6 bases, and 6 bases lay in between. CDR1 is MDHEN and CDR2 is SYDVKM in the germline V gene. This CDR3 is built from 11 residues.